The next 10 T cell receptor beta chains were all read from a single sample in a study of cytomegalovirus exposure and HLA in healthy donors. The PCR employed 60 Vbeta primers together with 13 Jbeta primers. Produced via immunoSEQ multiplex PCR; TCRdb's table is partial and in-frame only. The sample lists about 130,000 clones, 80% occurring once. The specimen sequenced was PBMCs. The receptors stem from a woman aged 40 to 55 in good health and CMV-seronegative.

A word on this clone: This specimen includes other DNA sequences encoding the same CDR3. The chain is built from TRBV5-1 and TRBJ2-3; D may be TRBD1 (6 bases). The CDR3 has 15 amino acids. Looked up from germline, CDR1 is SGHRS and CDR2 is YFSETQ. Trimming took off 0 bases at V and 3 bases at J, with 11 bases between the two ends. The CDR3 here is CASSLAGQGTDTQYF. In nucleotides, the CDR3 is TGCGCCAGCAGCTTGGCGGGACAAGGGACAGATACGCAGTATTTT.

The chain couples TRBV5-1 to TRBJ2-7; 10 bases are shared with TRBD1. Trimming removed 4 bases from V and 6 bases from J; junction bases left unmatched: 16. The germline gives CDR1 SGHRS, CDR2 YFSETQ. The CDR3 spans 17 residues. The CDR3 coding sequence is TGCGCCAGCAGCCCCCCGGCCGGGACAGGGGTTTTCATCGAGCAGTACTTC. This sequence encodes CASSPPAGTGVFIEQYF.

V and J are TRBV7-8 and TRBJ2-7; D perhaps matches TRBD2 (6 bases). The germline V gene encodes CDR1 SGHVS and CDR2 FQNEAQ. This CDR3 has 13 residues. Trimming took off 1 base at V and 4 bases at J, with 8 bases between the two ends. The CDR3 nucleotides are TGTGCCAGCAGCTTAGTTGGGGGGTACGAGCAGTACTTC. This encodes CASSLVGGYEQYF.

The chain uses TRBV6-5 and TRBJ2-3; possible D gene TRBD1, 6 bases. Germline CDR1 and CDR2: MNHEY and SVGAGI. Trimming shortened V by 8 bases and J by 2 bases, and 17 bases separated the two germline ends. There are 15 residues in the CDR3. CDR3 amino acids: CASALGQPVTDTQYF. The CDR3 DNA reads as TGTGCCAGCGCACTAGGACAGCCGGTCACAGATACGCAGTATTTT.

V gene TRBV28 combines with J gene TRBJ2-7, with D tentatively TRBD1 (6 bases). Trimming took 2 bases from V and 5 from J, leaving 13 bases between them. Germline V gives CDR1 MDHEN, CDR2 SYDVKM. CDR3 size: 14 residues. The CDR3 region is CASSLTDSTNEQYF. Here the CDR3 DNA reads TGTGCCAGCAGTTTAACGGACAGCACCAACGAGCAGTACTTC.

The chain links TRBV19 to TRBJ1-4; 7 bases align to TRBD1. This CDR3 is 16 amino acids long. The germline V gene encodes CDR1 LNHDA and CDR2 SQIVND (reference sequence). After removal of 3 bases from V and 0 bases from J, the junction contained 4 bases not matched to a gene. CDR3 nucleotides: TGTGCCAGTAGTATGTTTACAGGGGCAACTAATGAAAAACTGTTTTTT. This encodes CASSMFTGATNEKLFF.

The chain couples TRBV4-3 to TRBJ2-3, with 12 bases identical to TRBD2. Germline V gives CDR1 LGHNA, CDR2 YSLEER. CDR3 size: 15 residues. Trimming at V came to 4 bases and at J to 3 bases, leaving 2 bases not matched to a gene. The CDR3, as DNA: TGCGCCAGCAGCCGAGGACTAGCGGGAACAGATACGCAGTATTTT. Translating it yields CASSRGLAGTDTQYF.

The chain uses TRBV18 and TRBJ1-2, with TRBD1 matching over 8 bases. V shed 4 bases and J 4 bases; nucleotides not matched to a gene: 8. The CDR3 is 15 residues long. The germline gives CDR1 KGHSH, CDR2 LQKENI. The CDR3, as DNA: TGTGCCAGCTCACTAGAGAACCAGGGGGCCTATGGCTACACCTTC. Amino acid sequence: CASSLENQGAYGYTF. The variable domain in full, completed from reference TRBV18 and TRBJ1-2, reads NAGVMQNPRHLVRRRGQEARLRCSPMKGHSHVYWYRQLPEEGLKFMVYLQKENIIDESGMPKERFSAEFPKEGPSILRIQQVVRGDSAAYFCASSLENQGAYGYTFGSGTRLTVV.

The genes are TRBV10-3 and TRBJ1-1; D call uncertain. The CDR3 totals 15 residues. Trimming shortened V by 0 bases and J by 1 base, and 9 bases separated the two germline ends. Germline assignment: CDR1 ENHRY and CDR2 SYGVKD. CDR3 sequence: CAISESRQWNTEAFF. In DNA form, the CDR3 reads TGTGCCATCAGTGAGTCCAGGCAATGGAACACTGAAGCTTTCTTT.

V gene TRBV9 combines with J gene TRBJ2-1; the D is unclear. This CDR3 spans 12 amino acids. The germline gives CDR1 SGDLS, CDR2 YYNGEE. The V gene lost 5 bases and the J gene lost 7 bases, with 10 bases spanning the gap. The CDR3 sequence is CASSQERNEQFF. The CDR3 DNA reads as TGTGCCAGCAGTCAAGAGCGAAATGAGCAGTTCTTC.